The 2 T cell receptor beta chains presented below share a single source sample, sequenced in a study of OX40 agonist ivuxolimab in advanced cancers. The method was immunoSEQ multiplex PCR; TCRdb's version includes in-frame clones alone and lacks a portion of them. The sample holds approximately 100,000 clones; 90% are singletons and the top ten take around 1.5%. This sample comprised CD4+ or CD8+ T cells sorted from blood, obtained in a trial of the OX40 agonist ivuxolimab. The receptor source for this set is an adult with an advanced solid tumor such as melanoma, head and neck, liver or kidney cancer.

The genes are TRBV19 and TRBJ1-5; D is ambiguous. Trimming took 0 bases from V and 0 from J, leaving 12 bases between them. Germline V CDR1 and CDR2: LNHDA, SQIVND (reference sequence). This CDR3 region has 17 residues. CDR3 sequence: CASSIDSGTASNQPQHF. For the CDR3, the DNA is TGTGCCAGTAGTATAGATTCGGGCACAGCTAGCAATCAGCCCCAGCATTTT.

The chain has TRBV5-4 and TRBJ2-7, with 8 bases identical to TRBD1. The length of the CDR3 is 14 residues. Germline V CDR1 and CDR2: SGHNT, YYREEE (reference sequence). V gave up 4 bases and J gave up 0 bases; unmatched junction bases: 3. This CDR3 is CASSRDRGSYEQYF. In DNA, the CDR3 is TGTGCCAGCAGCAGAGACAGGGGCTCCTACGAGCAGTACTTC.